This T cell receptor beta chain emerged from a study of cytomegalovirus exposure and HLA in healthy donors. Produced via immunoSEQ multiplex PCR; TCRdb's table is partial and in-frame only. The sample lists roughly 52,000 clones, about nine tenths occurring once. Remarks on this clone: Its antigen is unknown.

The donors were members of the roughly 120-subject validation cohort (separate from the roughly 670-subject first cohort). Findings and caveats of the study: Subsequent analysis showed first-cohort TCR clusters tending to co-occur in some 110 validation repertoires. The authors confirmed in vitro that a few CMV-associated chains were specific for CMV antigens. Cytomegalovirus status was reportedly diagnosed by the classifier with high specificity and sensitivity.

V was cut by 6 bases and J by 6 bases, with 11 bases left in between. The CDR3 consists of 12 residues. The germline gives CDR1 GTSNPN, CDR2 SVGIG (reference sequence). This clonotype originated in a woman in her twenties or thirties in good health and CMV-seronegative. This chain joins TRBV30 and TRBJ1-4; D perhaps matches TRBD1 (6 bases). The sequenced sample consisted of PBMCs. The CDR3 region is CACTPGDEKLFF. CDR3 nucleotides: TGTGCCTGTACCCCAGGGGATGAAAAACTGTTTTTT.